Presented here are 21 T cell receptor beta chains from one specimen sequenced in a study of shared clonotypes between healthy human individuals. Measured with immunoSEQ multiplex PCR; TCRdb has only the in-frame clones, and not every one. The repertoire holds about 470,000 clones, with roughly 77% as singletons. The sample was PBMCs. The receptors come from a middle-aged woman in good health. Some clones in this sample may be carry-over from other donors' samples.

The chain recombines TRBV28 with TRBJ2-2; 9 nucleotides line up with TRBD2. V lost 1 base to trimming and J lost 5 bases; unmatched junction nucleotides: 5. Germline V gene lookup returns CDR1 MDHEN and CDR2 SYDVKM. CDR3 size: 16 residues. This CDR3 is CASSLYSGRKTGELFF. In DNA, the CDR3 is TGTGCCAGCAGTTTATACAGCGGGAGGAAAACCGGGGAGCTGTTTTTT.

This clone was picked up a small number of times. J is TRBJ2-5 and V is TRBV6-5; D is ambiguous. Trimming took 6 bases from V and 11 from J, leaving 25 bases between them. CDR3 length: 15 residues. CDR1 MNHEY and CDR2 SVGAGI come from the germline V gene. This chain's CDR3 is CASSLSLDKLKEQYF. DNA for the CDR3: TGTGCCAGCAGCCTCAGTCTAGACAAACTGAAAGAGCAGTACTTC.

The chain joins TRBV4-3 to TRBJ2-1; no reliable D call. The CDR3 runs to 15 residues. V dropped 6 bases and J dropped 4 bases, with 16 bases sitting between them. Germline values: CDR1 LGHNA, CDR2 YSLEER. Here the CDR3 reads CASRPSSSSYNEQFF. The DNA for the CDR3 is TGCGCCAGCAGACCAAGTAGCTCGAGTTACAATGAGCAGTTCTTC.

This chain connects TRBV2 to TRBJ2-4, with 7 bases lining up with TRBD1. After removal of 3 bases from V and 9 bases from J, the junction contained 11 bases not matched to a gene. There are 15 residues in the CDR3. CDR1 and CDR2 (germline): SNHLY, FYNNEI. The CDR3 nucleotides are TGTGCCAGCAGTGATCCCAACGAGGCAGGGGGCATTCAGTACTTC. The encoded protein is CASSDPNEAGGIQYF.

The V call is TRBV5-1, the J call TRBJ2-3; 7 nucleotides match TRBD1. V dropped 4 bases and J dropped 2; count of bases not matched to a gene: 7. Looked up from germline, CDR1 is SGHRS and CDR2 is YFSETQ. The CDR3 runs to 15 residues. The CDR3 DNA reads TGCGCCAGCAGCCCCGGGCAGGGGGACACAGATACGCAGTATTTT. Its protein is CASSPGQGDTDTQYF.

This clone showed up just a few times. V usage is TRBV9 and J usage is TRBJ2-3, with D perhaps matching TRBD1 or TRBD2 (5 bases each). V was pared by 2 bases and J by 0 bases, with 10 bases between. The CDR3 consists of 15 residues. CDR1 SGDLS and CDR2 YYNGEE come from the germline V gene. The CDR3 nucleotides are TGTGCCAGCAGCGTGGGGGTCTGGAGCACAGATACGCAGTATTTT. Protein product: CASSVGVWSTDTQYF.

This sequence joins TRBV7-8 and TRBJ2-5; 11 positions match TRBD1. The trim removed 5 bases at V and 3 bases at J, leaving 8 bases unmatched. The CDR3 is 16 residues long. Germline CDR1 is SGHVS and CDR2 is FQNEAQ. The CDR3 DNA follows: TGTGCCAGCAGCCCACGGGCGGGACAGGGGGAAGAGACCCAGTACTTC. Translated, it gives CASSPRAGQGEETQYF.

This clone has a single count. The rearrangement joins TRBV9 to TRBJ2-3; 7 bases fit TRBD1. CDR1 SGDLS and CDR2 YYNGEE come from the germline V gene. The CDR3 extends over 15 amino acids. V shed 3 bases, J shed 3 bases, and the junction held 7 bases outside the gene matches. CDR3 region: CASSGTTGWTDTQYF. CDR3 in DNA: TGTGCCAGCAGCGGGACGACAGGGTGGACAGATACGCAGTATTTT.

The chain combines TRBV4-1 with TRBJ1-3; the D gene is possibly TRBD1 (5 bases). The ends were cut back, 1 base at V and 0 bases at J, with 10 bases in the middle. Germline lookup yields CDR1 MGHRA and CDR2 YSYEKL. The CDR3 spans 16 residues. The CDR3 bases are TGCGCCAGCAGCCAAGGACAGCTAGTCTCTGGAAACACCATATATTTT. Encoded protein: CASSQGQLVSGNTIYF.

The rearrangement links TRBV7-8 to TRBJ2-2; D gene unclear. CDR1 and CDR2 (germline): SGHVS, FQNEAQ. V shed 5 bases and J shed 7 bases, with 11 bases lying between them. The CDR3 has 13 residues. Here the CDR3 DNA reads TGTGCCAGCAGCCCCCACTGGAACGGGGAGCTGTTTTTT. This sequence encodes CASSPHWNGELFF.

This clone was observed a few times. Other nucleotide sequences in the sample specify the same CDR3. In DNA, the CDR3 is TGTGCCTGGAGTGTGATACAAAGCAATCAGCCCCAGCATTTT. Translated, it gives CAWSVIQSNQPQHF. The V gene is TRBV30, the J gene TRBJ1-5; D ambiguous. Germline CDR1 is GTSNPN and CDR2 is SVGIG (reference sequence). Trimming took 0 bases from V and 1 from J, leaving 7 bases between them. The CDR3 is 14 residues long. The full variable domain, its missing parts supplied by reference TRBV30 and TRBJ1-5, is SQTIHQWPATLVQPVGSPLSLECTVEGTSNPNLYWYRQAAGRGLQLLFYSVGIGQISSEVPQNLSASRPQDRQFILSSKKLLLSDSGFYLCAWSVIQSNQPQHFGDGTRLSIL.

V and J are TRBV5-1 and TRBJ2-7; 9 bases fit TRBD2. CDR1 SGHRS and CDR2 YFSETQ come from the germline V gene. Losses at the gene ends were 0 bases for V and 4 bases for J; bases not matched to a gene: 5. The CDR3 loop spans 15 amino acids. The CDR3: CASSLGGLASYEQYF. The CDR3 nucleotides read TGCGCCAGCAGCTTGGGAGGACTAGCGAGTTACGAGCAGTACTTC.

The chain links TRBV5-1 to TRBJ2-7, with 7 bases that match TRBD1. Looked up from germline, CDR1 is SGHRS and CDR2 is YFSETQ. V lost 2 bases to trimming and J lost 6 bases; unmatched junction nucleotides: 5. This CDR3 region has 13 residues. This chain's CDR3 is CASSFSYRGEQYF. Here the CDR3 DNA reads TGCGCCAGCAGCTTTAGTTACAGGGGCGAGCAGTACTTC.

The chain uses TRBV19 and TRBJ1-5; 8 nucleotides match TRBD1. The trim removed 2 bases at V and 7 bases at J, leaving 7 bases unmatched. CDR1 is LNHDA, CDR2 SQIVND, per germline (reference sequence). The CDR3 has 15 amino acids. DNA of the CDR3: TGTGCCAGTAGTATACAGGACAGGGAGGGACAGCCCCAGCATTTT. Translating gives CASSIQDREGQPQHF.

J is TRBJ2-6 and V is TRBV7-9; D ambiguous. V lost 2 bases and J lost 4, with 9 bases in between. This CDR3 is built from 15 residues. Germline CDR1 reads SEHNR; CDR2 reads FQNEAQ (reference sequence). The CDR3 region has the DNA TGTGCCAGCAGCTTACTCGGGTCGGGGGCCAACGTCCTGACTTTC. Translated, it gives CASSLLGSGANVLTF.

The CDR3 region is CASRLSTGSYEQYF. The CDR3 DNA reads TGTGCCAGCAGACTGTCGACAGGGTCCTACGAGCAGTACTTC. The V call is TRBV6-5, the J call TRBJ2-7; 7 bases match TRBD1. The CDR3 contains 14 residues. The V and J ends lost 6 bases and 1 base, in that order; junction bases with no gene match: 6. Germline V CDR1 and CDR2: MNHEY, SVGAGI.

The chain carries TRBV7-2 and TRBJ2-5; no clear D gene. This CDR3 is built from 13 residues. Germline CDR1 is SGHTA and CDR2 is FQGNSA. The V gene lost 4 bases and the J gene lost 5 bases, with 11 bases spanning the gap. The CDR3 DNA reads as TGTGCCAGCAGCTCCCTTGAGAGGGAGACCCAGTACTTC. As protein: CASSSLERETQYF.

The CDR3 DNA is TGTGCCAGCAGTAAGACAGCGTCGAACACCGGGGAGCTGTTTTTT. Translating it yields CASSKTASNTGELFF. The V call is TRBV6-1, the J call TRBJ2-2; possibly TRBD1 for D (5 bases). The CDR3 contains 15 residues. V gave up 5 bases and J gave up 0 bases, with 10 bases separating them. Germline values: CDR1 MNHNS, CDR2 SASEGT.

The rearrangement links TRBV6-1 to TRBJ2-3, with 10 bases lining up with TRBD1. The CDR3 totals 14 residues. CDR1 MNHNS and CDR2 SASEGT come from the germline V gene. The V gene end was trimmed by 6 bases and the J gene end by 6 bases; junction bases not matched to a gene: 6. CDR3 amino acids: CASSADRGWDTQYF. CDR3 DNA: TGTGCCAGCAGCGCGGACAGGGGGTGGGATACGCAGTATTTT.

The CDR3 region is CASSRGDRGNEQYF. The CDR3 coding sequence is TGTGCCAGCAGCCGCGGGGACAGGGGTAACGAGCAGTACTTC. V is TRBV28 and J is TRBJ2-7; TRBD1 agrees at 10 bases. The junction had 7 bases not matched to a gene; V was cut back by 6 bases and J by 5 bases. Germline V lookup: CDR1 MDHEN, CDR2 SYDVKM. This CDR3 is 14 amino acids long.

The chain is built from TRBV5-4 and TRBJ2-1, with 14 bases matching TRBD2. This CDR3 region has 17 residues. From germline, CDR1 is SGHNT and CDR2 YYREEE (reference sequence). V shed 0 bases, J shed 1 base, and the junction held 0 bases outside the gene matches. The CDR3 loop reads CASSLGLAGGSYNEQFF. The CDR3 nucleotides are TGTGCCAGCAGCTTGGGACTAGCGGGAGGGTCCTACAATGAGCAGTTCTTC. The full variable domain, its missing parts supplied by reference TRBV5-4 and TRBJ2-1, is ETGVTQSPTHLIKTRGQQVTLRCSSQSGHNTVSWYQQALGQGPQFIFQYYREEENGRGNFPPRFSGLQFPNYSSELNVNALELDDSALYLCASSLGLAGGSYNEQFFGPGTRLTVL.